Listed below are T cell receptor beta chains from one sample, sequenced in a study of shared clonotypes between healthy human individuals. Clones were read by immunoSEQ multiplex PCR, and TCRdb kept only the in-frame ones, dropping some. The sample carries about 2,500,000 clones, roughly nine tenths recorded once. Sequenced: naive CD4+ T cells sorted from blood. All receptors derive from a man aged 18 to 29 in good health. CDR3s leave out the opening cysteine and the closing phenylalanine or tryptophan. The order of the fields is V gene, J gene, CDR3 protein.

>TRBV5-1|TRBJ1-6
ASSSTDNNSPLH
>TRBV2|TRBJ1-5
ASRGQGAGQPQH
>TRBV4-3|TRBJ2-7
ASSYGYEQY
>TRBV5-5|TRBJ1-1
ASIPENTEAF
>TRBV7-2|TRBJ2-5
ASSLGRGGQETQY
>TRBV19|TRBJ1-5
ASSIGDRGGNQPQH
>TRBV27|TRBJ2-3
ASSFSGLANTDTQY
>TRBV1|TRBJ2-5
TSSQGLARRGCETQY
>TRBV2|TRBJ1-1
ASSLTPNTEAF
>TRBV27|TRBJ2-6
ASGHSGANVLT
>TRBV6-5|TRBJ2-3
ASRDSADTQY
>TRBV5-1|TRBJ2-3
ASSSRTSGNPSTDTQY
>TRBV5-1|TRBJ2-5
ASSAAGGQETQY
>TRBV25-1|TRBJ1-1
ASIRNTEAF
>TRBV4-1|TRBJ1-4
ASSQVIGATKEKLF
>TRBV27|TRBJ1-1
ASSPRQAATEAF
>TRBV7-8|TRBJ2-7
ASSQKQGREQY
>TRBV15|TRBJ2-2
ATSTGVWPSGISNTGELF
>TRBV19|TRBJ1-5
ASSTPTGGSQPQH
>TRBV6-1|TRBJ1-5
ASSIEGFQPQH
>TRBV7-9|TRBJ1-1
ASSLEAVTEAF
>TRBV28|TRBJ1-2
ASILGNGHNYGYT
>TRBV2|TRBJ2-3
ASMRESVTDTQY
>TRBV5-1|TRBJ2-4
ASSEGTPPWGGIQY
>TRBV7-3|TRBJ2-3
ASSLGLNTDTQY
>TRBV20-1|TRBJ2-7
SARVSHEQY
>TRBV5-6|TRBJ1-6
ASLGEGGNSPLH
>TRBV19|TRBJ1-5
ASSPLTGTGSNQPQH
>TRBV18|TRBJ2-7
ASSLGQGNYEQY
>TRBV5-1|TRBJ2-5
ASSSGLAVYQETQY
>TRBV7-9|TRBJ1-4
ASSLSLGQNFNEKLF
>TRBV2|TRBJ2-5
ASRGPGASGQETQY
>TRBV7-9|TRBJ2-2
ASSPGEGGTGELF
>TRBV7-2|TRBJ2-2
ASSLYGELF
>TRBV30|TRBJ1-1
AWSGGNTEAF
>TRBV6-1|TRBJ2-5
ASTLGRKQETQY
>TRBV7-6|TRBJ2-4
ASSLGGVGSRNIQY
>TRBV6-6|TRBJ1-2
ASIPRTYGYT
>TRBV2|TRBJ2-7
ASSLTSDEQY
>TRBV5-4|TRBJ1-1
ASSLAGGNTEAF
>TRBV28|TRBJ1-5
ASSEGPANQPQH
>TRBV12-5|TRBJ1-1
ASAWGGNTEAF
>TRBV2|TRBJ1-2
ASRETGGGYGYT
>TRBV28|TRBJ1-1
ASSSAGGAEKAF
>TRBV25-1|TRBJ1-3
ASSEAGPGNTIY
>TRBV18|TRBJ1-3
ASSHISSSGNTIY
>TRBV9|TRBJ2-7
ASSVEVGVSYEQY
>TRBV19|TRBJ1-2
ASSAGGDYGYT
>TRBV5-8|TRBJ1-2
ASSFGQGAIDGYT
>TRBV5-1|TRBJ2-3
ASSLAGLAGGSDTQY
>TRBV18|TRBJ2-7
ASSPKGPEGRYEQY
>TRBV11-2|TRBJ1-4
ASSPEQGASNEKLF
>TRBV5-1|TRBJ1-4
ASSLQALGAQEKLF
>TRBV6-5|TRBJ1-2
ASSYLYRDGYT